This T cell receptor beta chain was retrieved from a study of blood T cell repertoires in COVID-19. Overall study context: COVID-19 samples, acute and convalescent, were from the United States, Italy and Spain. From T cells, B-cell-depleted T cells, or PBMCs came the material, which was cDNA or gDNA.

Trimming cost V 6 bases and J 0 bases; bases outside gene matches: 8. The CDR3 length is 16 residues. The V gene's germline CDR1 is SGHTS and CDR2 YDEGEE. Authors' processing steps: Cell counts per sample came from amplifying reference gene primers. Libraries were prepared by immunoSEQ multiplex PCR; TCRdb keeps only in-frame clonotypes and omits some of them. For V, J and clone size, that table is used; D and trimming come from the DNA. Found here are about 76,000 clones, 80% to 95% of them singletons; the top ten hold around 0.97%. V is TRBV5-8 and J is TRBJ1-1, with TRBD1 matching 10 bases. Input material: peripheral blood. This clonotype was obtained from a woman aged 45-65 years in a cohort sampled during active COVID-19. The CDR3 sequence: CASTRQGAFVNTEAFF. DNA for the CDR3: TGTGCCAGCACTAGACAGGGGGCGTTTGTGAACACTGAAGCTTTCTTT.